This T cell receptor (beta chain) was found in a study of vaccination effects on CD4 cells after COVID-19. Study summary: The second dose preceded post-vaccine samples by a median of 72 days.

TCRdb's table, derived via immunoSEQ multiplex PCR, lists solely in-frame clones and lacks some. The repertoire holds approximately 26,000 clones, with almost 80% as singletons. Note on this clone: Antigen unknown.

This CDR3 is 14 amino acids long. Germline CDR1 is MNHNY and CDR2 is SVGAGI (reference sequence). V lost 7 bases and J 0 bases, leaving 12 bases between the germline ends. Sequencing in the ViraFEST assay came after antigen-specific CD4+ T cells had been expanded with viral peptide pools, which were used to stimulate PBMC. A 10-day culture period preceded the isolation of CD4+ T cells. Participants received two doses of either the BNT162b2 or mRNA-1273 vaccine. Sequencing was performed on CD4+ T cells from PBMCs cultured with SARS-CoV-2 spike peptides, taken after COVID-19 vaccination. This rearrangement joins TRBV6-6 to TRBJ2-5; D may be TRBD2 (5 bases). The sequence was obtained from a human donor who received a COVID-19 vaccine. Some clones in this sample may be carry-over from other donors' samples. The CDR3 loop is CASTRGTHQETQYF. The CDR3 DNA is TGTGCCAGCACCCGGGGAACCCACCAAGAGACCCAGTACTTC.